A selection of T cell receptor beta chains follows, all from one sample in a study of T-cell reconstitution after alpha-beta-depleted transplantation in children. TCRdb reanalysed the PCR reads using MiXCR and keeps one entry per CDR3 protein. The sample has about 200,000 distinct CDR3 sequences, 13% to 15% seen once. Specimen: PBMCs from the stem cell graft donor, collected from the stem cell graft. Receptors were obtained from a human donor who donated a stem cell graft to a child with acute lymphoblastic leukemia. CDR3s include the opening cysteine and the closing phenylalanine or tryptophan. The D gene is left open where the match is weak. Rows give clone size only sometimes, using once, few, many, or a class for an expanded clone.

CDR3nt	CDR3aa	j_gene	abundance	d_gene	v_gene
TGTGCCAGCTGGTCGTCAGGGGGCGGTGAAGCTTTCTTT	CASWSSGGGEAFF	TRBJ1-1	many	TRBD1	TRBV27
TGTGCCAGCAGCCAAGGACTAGTCCAGGTCTACGAGCAGTACTTC	CASSQGLVQVYEQYF	TRBJ2-7	many	.	TRBV4-2
TGTGCCAGCAGGCACAGCGGGAGGTTAGACAAAAACATTCAGTACTTC	CASRHSGRLDKNIQYF	TRBJ2-4	.	TRBD2	TRBV7-2
TGTGCCAGCAGCTTAGGGCGCGGGGCGGGAGGGGACAATGAGCAGTTCTTC	CASSLGRGAGGDNEQFF	TRBJ2-1	few	TRBD2	TRBV5-4
TGTGCCAGCAGCTTCAGACAGACCTACGAGCAGTACTTC	CASSFRQTYEQYF	TRBJ2-7	many	.	TRBV7-8
TGTGCCAGCAGCTTAGATCTCGGGGAGTGGGCTGAAGCTTTCTTT	CASSLDLGEWAEAFF	TRBJ1-1	few	.	TRBV11-3
TGCGCCAGCAGCTTTTGGGGAGGTTCAATGGGCTACACCTTC	CASSFWGGSMGYTF	TRBJ1-2	many	.	TRBV5-1
TGCGCCAGCCGCCCCGGGAGCAATGAGCAGTTCTTC	CASRPGSNEQFF	TRBJ2-1	few	.	TRBV5-1
TGCAGCGGGTTACAGGGGGACCAAGAGACCCAGTACTTC	CSGLQGDQETQYF	TRBJ2-5	.	TRBD1	TRBV29-1
TGCAGTGCTAGTTCAAGCGGAGGAGTTGGAGAGACCCAGTACTTC	CSASSSGGVGETQYF	TRBJ2-5	many	.	TRBV20-1
TGCGCCAGCAACCTGGGCAGCTCCTATAATTCACCCCTCCACTTT	CASNLGSSYNSPLHF	TRBJ1-6	few	.	TRBV5-1
TGTGCCAGCAGGCAGACTAGCGGGAGGGCCCGGGTTGAGCAGTTCTTC	CASRQTSGRARVEQFF	TRBJ2-1	.	TRBD2	TRBV6-2/TRBV6-3
TGTGCCAGTAGTGAAAGACAGATGAACACTGAAGCTTTCTTT	CASSERQMNTEAFF	TRBJ1-1	few	.	TRBV19
TGTGCCAGCAGCTTAAGACAGGGGGCCGACGAGCAGTACTTC	CASSLRQGADEQYF	TRBJ2-7	many	TRBD1	TRBV13
TGCAGTGCTAGTTCGCGCGGCACGACTTTATATGAAGCTTTCTTT	CSASSRGTTLYEAFF	TRBJ1-1	many	.	TRBV20-1
TGTGCCAGCCGCCTCTTGTCCGGTCCCGGCTCCTACAATGAGCAGTTCTTC	CASRLLSGPGSYNEQFF	TRBJ2-1	many	.	TRBV5-6
TGTGCCAGCAGCTTGTTGGCGGGAGGGCCGTTGGGATACAATGAGCAGTTCTTC	CASSLLAGGPLGYNEQFF	TRBJ2-1	many	TRBD2	TRBV5-5
TGCAGCGTGGGGACTAGCGGCTACGAGCAGTACTTC	CSVGTSGYEQYF	TRBJ2-7	many	TRBD2	TRBV29-1
TGTGCCAGCAGTTTACTACTAGCGGGTGGGGAGCAGTACTTC	CASSLLLAGGEQYF	TRBJ2-7	many	TRBD2	TRBV12-3/TRBV12-4
TGTGCCAGCAGCCAAAAAGTAGCGCACGAGCAGTACTTC	CASSQKVAHEQYF	TRBJ2-7	few	.	TRBV3-1
TGCGCCAGCAGAAGGTTAAGCGGGCGCGGCAATGAGCAGTTCTTC	CASRRLSGRGNEQFF	TRBJ2-1	many	.	TRBV10-2
TGCGCCAGCAGCTTGGAAGGGGGACAGACCATAATGAACACTGAAGCTTTCTTT	CASSLEGGQTIMNTEAFF	TRBJ1-1	many	TRBD1	TRBV5-1
TGCAGTGCTAGGGTAGGACCACTTCAAACCCAAGAGACCCAGTACTTC	CSARVGPLQTQETQYF	TRBJ2-5	few	.	TRBV20-1
TGTGCCAGCAGCCCCCCCCCGCGGGGGCTCACCGGGGAGCTGTTTTTT	CASSPPPRGLTGELFF	TRBJ2-2	many	.	TRBV7-9
TGCGCCAGCAGCCAAGAAGGGCATTATAGCAATCAGCCCCAGCATTTT	CASSQEGHYSNQPQHF	TRBJ1-5	.	.	TRBV4-1
TGCAGCGTTGACCCAGGGTCCCCCATTCAGTACTTC	CSVDPGSPIQYF	TRBJ2-4	few	.	TRBV29-1
TGTGCCTGGAGTGCCTCCCTTTCAACTCCGACCGAAAAGCAGCCCCAGCATTTT	CAWSASLSTPTEKQPQHF	TRBJ1-5	many	.	TRBV30
TGCAGCGTTGGGGCTAGAGACATTCAGTACTTC	CSVGARDIQYF	TRBJ2-4	many	.	TRBV29-1
TGCGCCAGCAGACCCGGGACAGGGCTATACAATGAGCAGTTCTTC	CASRPGTGLYNEQFF	TRBJ2-1	many	TRBD1	TRBV5-1
TGCGCCAGCAGCTTGGAAGCGGGACAGGGGGCCGCCGGGGAGCTGTTTTTT	CASSLEAGQGAAGELFF	TRBJ2-2	.	TRBD1	TRBV5-1